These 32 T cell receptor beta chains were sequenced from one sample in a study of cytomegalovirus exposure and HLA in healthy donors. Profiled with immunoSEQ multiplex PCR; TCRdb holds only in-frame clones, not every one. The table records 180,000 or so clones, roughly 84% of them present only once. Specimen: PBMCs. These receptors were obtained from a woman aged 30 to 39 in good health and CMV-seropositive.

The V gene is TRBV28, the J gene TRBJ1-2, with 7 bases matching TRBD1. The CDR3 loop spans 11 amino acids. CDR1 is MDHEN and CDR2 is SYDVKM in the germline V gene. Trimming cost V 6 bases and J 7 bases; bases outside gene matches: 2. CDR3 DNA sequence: TGTGCCAGCAGGACAGGGTTTGGCTACACCTTC. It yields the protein CASRTGFGYTF.

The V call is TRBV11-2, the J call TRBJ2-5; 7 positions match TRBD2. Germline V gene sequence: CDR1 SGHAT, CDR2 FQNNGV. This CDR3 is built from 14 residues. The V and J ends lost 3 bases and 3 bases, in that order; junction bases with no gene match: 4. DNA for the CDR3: TGTGCCAGCAGCTTTGCGGGAGCTAAAGAGACCCAGTACTTC. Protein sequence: CASSFAGAKETQYF.

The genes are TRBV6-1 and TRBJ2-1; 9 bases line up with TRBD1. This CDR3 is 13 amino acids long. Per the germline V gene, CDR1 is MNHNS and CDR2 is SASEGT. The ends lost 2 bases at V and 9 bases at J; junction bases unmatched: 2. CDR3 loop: CASSENRGLEQFF. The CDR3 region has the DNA TGTGCCAGCAGTGAAAACAGGGGGCTTGAGCAGTTCTTC.

CDR3 amino acids: CASSTGENTEAFF. The CDR3 DNA reads TGTGCCAGCAGTACCGGTGAGAACACTGAAGCTTTCTTT. The chain carries TRBV5-6 and TRBJ1-1; D not certain. The germline V and J ends were trimmed by 5 bases and 1 base, with 9 bases remaining between them. CDR3 length: 13 amino acids. Germline V lookup: CDR1 SGHDT, CDR2 YYEEEE.

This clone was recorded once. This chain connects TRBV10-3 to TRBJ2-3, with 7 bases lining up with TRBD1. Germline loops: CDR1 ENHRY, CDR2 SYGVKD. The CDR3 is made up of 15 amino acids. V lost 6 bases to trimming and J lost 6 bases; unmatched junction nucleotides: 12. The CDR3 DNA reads TGTGCCATCAGCCGCACAGGGGAATCAGAGGATACGCAGTATTTT. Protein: CAISRTGESEDTQYF.

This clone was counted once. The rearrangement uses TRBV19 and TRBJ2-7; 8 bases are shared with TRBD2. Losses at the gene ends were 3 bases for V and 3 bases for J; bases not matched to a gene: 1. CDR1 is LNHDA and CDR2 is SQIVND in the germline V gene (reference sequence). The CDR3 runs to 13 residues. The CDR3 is CASSMREDYEQYF. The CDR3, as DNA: TGTGCCAGTAGTATGCGGGAGGACTACGAGCAGTACTTC.

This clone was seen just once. The CDR3 region has the DNA TGTGCCAGCACCTACAGACGATTAGCGGGAGAGGCGCAGTTCTTC. Its protein product is CASTYRRLAGEAQFF. This chain links TRBV2 with TRBJ2-1, with 9 bases matching TRBD2. CDR1 and CDR2 from the germline V gene are SNHLY and FYNNEI. J lost 12 bases, V lost 7 bases, and 16 bases had no gene match. The CDR3 is 15 residues long.

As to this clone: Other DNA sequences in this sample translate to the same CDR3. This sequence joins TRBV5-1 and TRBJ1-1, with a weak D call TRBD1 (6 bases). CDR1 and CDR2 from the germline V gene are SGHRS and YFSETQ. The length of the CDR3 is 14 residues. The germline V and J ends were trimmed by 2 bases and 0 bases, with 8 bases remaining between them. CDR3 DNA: TGCGCCAGCAGCTTAGGGACAATGAACACTGAAGCTTTCTTT. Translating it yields CASSLGTMNTEAFF.

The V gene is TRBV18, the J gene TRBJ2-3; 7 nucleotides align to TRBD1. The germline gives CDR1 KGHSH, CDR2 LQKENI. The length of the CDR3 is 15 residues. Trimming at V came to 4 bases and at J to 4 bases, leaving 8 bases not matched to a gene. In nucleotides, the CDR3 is TGTGCCAGCTCACTTACAGGGGTCGGGTCAGATACGCAGTATTTT. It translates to CASSLTGVGSDTQYF.

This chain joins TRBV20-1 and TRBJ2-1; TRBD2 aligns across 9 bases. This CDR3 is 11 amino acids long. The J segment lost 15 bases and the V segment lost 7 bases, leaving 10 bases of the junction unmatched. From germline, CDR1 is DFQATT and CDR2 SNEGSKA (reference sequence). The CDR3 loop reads CSVAPTSGWFF. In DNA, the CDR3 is TGCAGTGTAGCGCCGACTAGCGGATGGTTCTTC.

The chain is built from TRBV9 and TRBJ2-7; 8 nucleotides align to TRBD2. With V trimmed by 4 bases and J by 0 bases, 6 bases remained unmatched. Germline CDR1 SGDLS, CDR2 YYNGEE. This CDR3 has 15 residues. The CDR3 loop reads CASSPTSVSSYEQYF. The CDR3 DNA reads TGTGCCAGCAGCCCGACTAGCGTGTCCTCCTACGAGCAGTACTTC.

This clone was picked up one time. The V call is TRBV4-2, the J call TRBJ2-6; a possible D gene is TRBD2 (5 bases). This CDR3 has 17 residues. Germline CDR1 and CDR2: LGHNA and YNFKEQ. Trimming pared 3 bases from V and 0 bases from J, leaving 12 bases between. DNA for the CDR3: TGTGCCAGCAGCCAGGAGGTAGGCCCCTCTGGGGCCAACGTCCTGACTTTC. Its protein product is CASSQEVGPSGANVLTF.

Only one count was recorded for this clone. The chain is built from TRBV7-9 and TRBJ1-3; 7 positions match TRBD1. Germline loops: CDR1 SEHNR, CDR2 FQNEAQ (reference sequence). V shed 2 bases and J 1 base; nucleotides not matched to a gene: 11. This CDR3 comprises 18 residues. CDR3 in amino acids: CASSLSRGLAESGNTIYF. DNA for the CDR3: TGTGCCAGCAGCTTATCGAGGGGGCTCGCCGAATCTGGAAACACCATATATTTT.

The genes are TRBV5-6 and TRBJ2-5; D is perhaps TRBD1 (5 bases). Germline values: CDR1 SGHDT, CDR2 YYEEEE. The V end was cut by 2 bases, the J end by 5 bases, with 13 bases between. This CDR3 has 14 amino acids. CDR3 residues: CASSLLRARETQYF. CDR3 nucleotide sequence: TGTGCCAGCAGCTTACTCAGGGCTCGTGAGACCCAGTACTTC.

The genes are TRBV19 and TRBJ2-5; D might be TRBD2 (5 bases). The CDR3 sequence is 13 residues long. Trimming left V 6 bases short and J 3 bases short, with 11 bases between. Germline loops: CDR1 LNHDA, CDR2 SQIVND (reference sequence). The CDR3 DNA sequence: TGTGCCAGTAGAGACGGGAACGAAGAGACCCAGTACTTC. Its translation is CASRDGNEETQYF.

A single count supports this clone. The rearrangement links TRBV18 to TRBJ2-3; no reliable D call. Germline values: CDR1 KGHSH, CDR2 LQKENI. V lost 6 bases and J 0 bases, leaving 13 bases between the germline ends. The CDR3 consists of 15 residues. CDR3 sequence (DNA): TGTGCCAGCTCGCCGGTCGAAGTTAGCACAGATACGCAGTATTTT. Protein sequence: CASSPVEVSTDTQYF.

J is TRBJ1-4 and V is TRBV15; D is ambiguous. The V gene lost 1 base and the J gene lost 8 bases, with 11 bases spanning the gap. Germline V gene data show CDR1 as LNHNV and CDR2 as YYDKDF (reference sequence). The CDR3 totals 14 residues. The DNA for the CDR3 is TGTGCCACCAGCAGAGGACTAATAGGGGAAAAACTGTTTTTT. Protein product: CATSRGLIGEKLFF.

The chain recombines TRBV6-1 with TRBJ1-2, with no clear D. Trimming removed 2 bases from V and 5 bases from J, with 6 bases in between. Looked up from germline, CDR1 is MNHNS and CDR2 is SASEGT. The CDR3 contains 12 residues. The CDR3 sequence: CASSEPEYGYTF. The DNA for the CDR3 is TGTGCCAGCAGTGAACCTGAGTATGGCTACACCTTC.

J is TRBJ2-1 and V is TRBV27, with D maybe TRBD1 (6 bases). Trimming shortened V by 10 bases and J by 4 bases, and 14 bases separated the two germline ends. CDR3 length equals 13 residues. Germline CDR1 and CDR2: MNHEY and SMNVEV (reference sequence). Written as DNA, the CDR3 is TGTGCCACCATCAGAACAGGGTACAATGAGCAGTTCTTC. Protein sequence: CATIRTGYNEQFF.

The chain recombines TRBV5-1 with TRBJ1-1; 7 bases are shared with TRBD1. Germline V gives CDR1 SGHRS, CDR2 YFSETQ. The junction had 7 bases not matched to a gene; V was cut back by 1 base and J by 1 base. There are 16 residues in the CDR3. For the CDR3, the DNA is TGCGCCAGCAGCTTGCAGACAGGGTCAGGGAACACTGAAGCTTTCTTT. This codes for CASSLQTGSGNTEAFF.

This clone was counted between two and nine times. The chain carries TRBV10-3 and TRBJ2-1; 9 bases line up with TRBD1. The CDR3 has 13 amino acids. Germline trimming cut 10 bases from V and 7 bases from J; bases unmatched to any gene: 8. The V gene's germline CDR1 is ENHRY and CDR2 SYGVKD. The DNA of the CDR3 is TGTGCCACCCGGGACAGGGAACCGAATGAGCAGTTCTTC. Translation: CATRDREPNEQFF.

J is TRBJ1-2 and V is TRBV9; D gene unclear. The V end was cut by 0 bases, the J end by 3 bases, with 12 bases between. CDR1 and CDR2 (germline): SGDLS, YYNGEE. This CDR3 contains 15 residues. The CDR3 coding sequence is TGTGCCAGCAGCGTAGATGGGCGAGCGGACTATGGCTACACCTTC. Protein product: CASSVDGRADYGYTF.

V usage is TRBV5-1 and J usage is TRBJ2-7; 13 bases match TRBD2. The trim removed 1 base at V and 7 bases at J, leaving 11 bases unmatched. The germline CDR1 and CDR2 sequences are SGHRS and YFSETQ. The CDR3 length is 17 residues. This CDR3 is CASSLSPGTSGTGEQYF. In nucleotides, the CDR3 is TGCGCCAGCAGCTTGAGTCCTGGGACTAGCGGGACGGGAGAGCAGTACTTC.

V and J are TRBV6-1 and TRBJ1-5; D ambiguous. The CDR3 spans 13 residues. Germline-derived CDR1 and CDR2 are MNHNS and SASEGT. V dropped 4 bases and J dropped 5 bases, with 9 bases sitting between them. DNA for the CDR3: TGTGCCAGCAGTGTCGGGGTTTATCAGCCCCAGCATTTT. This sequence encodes CASSVGVYQPQHF.

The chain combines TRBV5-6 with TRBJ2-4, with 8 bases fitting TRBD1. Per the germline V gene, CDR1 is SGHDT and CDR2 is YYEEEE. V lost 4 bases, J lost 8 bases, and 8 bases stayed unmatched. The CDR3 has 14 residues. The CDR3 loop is CASSRRDRRDIQYF. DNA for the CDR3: TGTGCCAGCAGCCGCCGGGACAGGCGAGACATTCAGTACTTC.

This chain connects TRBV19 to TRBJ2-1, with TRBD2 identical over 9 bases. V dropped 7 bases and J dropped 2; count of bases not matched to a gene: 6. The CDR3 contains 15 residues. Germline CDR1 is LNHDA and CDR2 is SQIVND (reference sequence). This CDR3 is CASIGSGGPYNEQFF. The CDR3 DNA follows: TGTGCCAGTATCGGGAGCGGGGGGCCCTACAATGAGCAGTTCTTC.

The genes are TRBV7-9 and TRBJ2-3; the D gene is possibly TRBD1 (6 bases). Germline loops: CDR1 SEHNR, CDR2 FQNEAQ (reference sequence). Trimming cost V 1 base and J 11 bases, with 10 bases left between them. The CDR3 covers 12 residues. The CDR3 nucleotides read TGTGCCAGCAGCTTAGGTACGGACAGGCAGTATTTT. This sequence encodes CASSLGTDRQYF.

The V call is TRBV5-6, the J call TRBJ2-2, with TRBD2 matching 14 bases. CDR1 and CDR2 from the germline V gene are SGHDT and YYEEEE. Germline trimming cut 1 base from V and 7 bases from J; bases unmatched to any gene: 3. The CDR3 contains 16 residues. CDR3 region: CASSLRTSGRSGELFF. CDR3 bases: TGTGCCAGCAGCTTGAGGACTAGCGGGAGGAGCGGGGAGCTGTTTTTT.

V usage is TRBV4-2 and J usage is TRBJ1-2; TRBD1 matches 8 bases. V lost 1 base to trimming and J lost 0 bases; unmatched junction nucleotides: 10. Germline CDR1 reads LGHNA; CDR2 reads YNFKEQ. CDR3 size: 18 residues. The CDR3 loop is CASSQVSDRDLTNYGYTF. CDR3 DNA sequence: TGTGCCAGCAGCCAAGTTTCGGACAGGGACCTAACTAACTATGGCTACACCTTC.

The CDR3 DNA reads TGTGCCAGCAGCTTGGGCCAGGGGGCTAATTTGGGTGACTCTGAAGCTTTCTTT. It codes for CASSLGQGANLGDSEAFF. The gene calls are TRBV5-6 and TRBJ1-1; 8 bases agree with TRBD1. CDR1 is SGHDT, CDR2 YYEEEE, per germline. Losses at the gene ends were 0 bases for V and 6 bases for J; bases not matched to a gene: 16. There are 18 residues in the CDR3.

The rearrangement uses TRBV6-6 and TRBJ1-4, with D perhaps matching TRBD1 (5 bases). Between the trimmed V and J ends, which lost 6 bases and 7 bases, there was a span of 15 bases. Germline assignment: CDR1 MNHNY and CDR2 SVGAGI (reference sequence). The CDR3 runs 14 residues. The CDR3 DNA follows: TGTGCCAGCAGCCCAGCAGGGTCGGGTGAAAAACTGTTTTTT. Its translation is CASSPAGSGEKLFF.

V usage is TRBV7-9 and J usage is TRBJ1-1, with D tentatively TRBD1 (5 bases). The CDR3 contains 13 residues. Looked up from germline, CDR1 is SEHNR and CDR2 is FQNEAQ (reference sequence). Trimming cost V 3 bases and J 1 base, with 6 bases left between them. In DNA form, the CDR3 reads TGTGCCAGCAGCTTTCAGGGGAACACTGAAGCTTTCTTT. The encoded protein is CASSFQGNTEAFF. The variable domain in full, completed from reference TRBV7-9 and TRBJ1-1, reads DTGVSQNPRHKITKRGQNVTFRCDPISEHNRLYWYRQTLGQGPEFLTYFQNEAQLEKSRLLSDRFSAERPKGSFSTLEIQRTEQGDSAMYLCASSFQGNTEAFFGQGTRLTVV.